This T cell receptor (beta chain) was captured in a study of cytomegalovirus exposure and HLA in healthy donors (dated by TCRdb to about 2017). Describing the broader study: An earlier analysis of 587 of the donors reported under 300 Gb of sequence data and roughly 120 million unique TCR beta sequences obtained from some 170 million T cells. Approximately 300 gigabases of sequencing data and around 80 million unique TCR sequences made up an early release that covered approximately 650 HLA-typed donors. Of the roughly 430 genotyped donors, approximately 80% fell in the genetic ancestry cluster associated with self-reported Caucasian donors. The study aimed to test whether cataloging public T cell receptors could reveal signatures of past pathogen exposure. The T cell repertoires of 666 subjects were profiled by immunosequencing and related to cytomegalovirus serostatus. A separate validation cohort of approximately 130 different subjects was used in addition to the approximately 670-subject first cohort. High-throughput TCR immunosequencing, statistical association of individual TCRs with disease status, and machine learning were combined to predict cytomegalovirus infection status. In a later analysis, previously published TCR beta repertoires from 600 to 850 donors were re-analyzed and high-resolution HLA genotyping was added so that TCR occurrence patterns could be studied. Rather than using new phenotypic data, the later analysis identified candidate immune exposures from TCR beta sequences and from how often those sequences occurred across donors. To decide whether each TCR beta V gene segment behaved as functional or pseudogenic, an earlier analysis of nearly 600 of the donors relied on high-throughput TCR beta sequencing. Donor age, sex, ethnicity and CMV serostatus were compiled alongside the repertoire data. A later genetic analysis used genome-wide SNP genotypes for about three fifths of the 666 donors, treating that subset as a discovery cohort. Every discovery cohort repertoire had been produced on one sequencing platform. HLA typing included class I and class II loci at four-digit resolution. The number of donors typed differed by locus, with 629-630 for A, B, C, DRB1 and DQB1, 522 for DQA1, approximately 570 for DPA1, and around 460 for DPB1. Because of strong linkage in the cohort, roughly five DR-DQ haplotypes were treated as single units for association and clustering. Across 398 genotyped donors of the cohort, an average of about 200,000 unique TCR beta nucleotide sequences per donor were sequenced, and roughly 18% of those sequences were non-productive. Results and caveats for the whole study, not just this receptor: Seventeen rarely observed V segments, including chromosome 9 orphons, were excluded from the earlier analysis of a few hundred of the donors because counts were too low. A later analysis found that most CMV-associated TCR beta chains appeared HLA-restricted, with HLA associations seemingly driven largely by CMV exposure. The authors suggested that the approach could potentially be extended to other disease states and immunological phenotypes. According to a later genetic analysis, donors in an Asian-associated ancestry cluster had fewer N-insertions in productive TCRs than the approximately 630-donor mean. In an earlier analysis of around 500 of the donors, most TCR beta V segments appeared in productive rearrangements about 87% or about 30% of the time, broadly matching IMGT annotations. In vitro tests confirmed that a few of the cytomegalovirus-associated TCR beta chains recognize cytomegalovirus antigens. Sequencing depth was assumed to be roughly uniform across donors in the presence/absence analyses, though that assumption may not hold. A later genetic analysis associated a missense DCLRE1C variant with V-gene and J-gene trimming of TCR beta chains, and an independent cohort replicated the association. Because the 87-base-pair reads could not distinguish some IMGT-functional V segments, including TRBV6-2 and TRBV6-3, those segments were excluded. According to a later analysis, parvovirus B19, influenza, CMV and Epstein-Barr virus appeared linked to several top co-occurrence clusters. A further reported finding was that TCR beta sequences accurately predicted the HLA-A and HLA-B alleles for most subjects in the first cohort. In this cohort, only TCR beta chains were sequenced, and detectable features were limited by the absence of alpha or paired-chain data. Compared with equally common non-associated chains, HLA-associated TCR beta chains in a later analysis were more clonally expanded and had lower generation probabilities. Correlated functional status among segregating V segments might reflect linkage disequilibrium, but an unknown experimental factor could not be ruled out. Cytomegalovirus status was reported to be diagnosed by the classifier with high specificity and sensitivity in both the original and validation cohorts. Because HLA typing was missing for some donors at each locus, association tests included only the typed subset. Immune exposure information for the cohort was limited to CMV serostatus. Specific HLA alleles were associated with roughly 17,000 TCR beta sequences at a false discovery rate of 0.05 in a later analysis. When HLA alleles, especially DR and DQ, strongly co-occurred, TCR associations were difficult to assign to individual alleles. A later analysis found that TCR association rates varied across HLA loci, with DRB1 alleles showing the most associated TCRs and HLA-C alleles the fewest. Most TCR sequences were seen in very few donors, while some public TCRs were found in many individuals. A cluster of highly shared sequence variants was judged likely to be a technical artifact of the sequencing pipeline. The study listed 150 to 200 TCR beta chains as associated with cytomegalovirus.

The cohort was made up of several hundred healthy bone marrow donors. All cohort members were sampled while nominally healthy, although unrecorded immune exposures were likely present. The donor was CMV seropositive and belonged to the group of more than 250 seropositive cohort members. Each donor provided a peripheral blood sample, and peripheral blood mononuclear cells were used for TCR beta sequencing. The Qiagen DNeasy Blood Extraction Kit was used to extract genomic DNA from the blood cell samples. As for this clone: Its antigen specificity is not known. Base-call qualities are not available, and no considerably larger clone is one nucleotide away.

V sheds 3 bases and J sheds 0 bases, leaving 10 bases between their ends. Its CDR3 holds 16 amino acids, cysteine through phenylalanine. The read is trimmed to its CDR3 DNA, 48 bases read in frame from base 1. From the germline V gene, CDR1 is SGHDT and CDR2 is YYEEEE. The library was built by means of the immunoSEQ multiplex PCR assay. A mixture of 60 forward primers for TCR Vbeta segments and 13 reverse primers for TCR Jbeta segments was used in the multiplex PCR. A multiplex PCR assay on genomic DNA amplified the CDR3 region of rearranged TCR beta genes. The amplified TCR beta libraries were sequenced on the Illumina HiSeq System as 87-base-pair reads. The paper's data handling went like this. A later analysis tallied 80 million to 95 million unique TCR beta chains across the 700 or so repertoires, and about 12 million of those chains were shared by two or more donors. To remove PCR and sequencing errors, raw reads were error-corrected and collapsed into unique sequences using a nearest-neighbor algorithm that merged closely related sequences. Alignment of CDR3 sequences to IMGT reference sequences was used to assign V, D and J gene segments. For a sequence to be retained, a match of at least six nucleotides was required to both a V gene segment and a J gene segment. Rearrangements were called productive when the CDR3 lacked stop codons and stayed in frame with V and J; all others were non-productive. CDR3 was defined by IMGT convention, running from the second conserved V-encoded cysteine to the conserved J-encoded phenylalanine. The earlier analysis of about 570 of the donors excluded any sequence lacking an unambiguous match to a single V gene segment. An earlier analysis of several hundred of the donors called V segments functional above 56.7% productive rearrangements and segregating when the between-donor standard deviation exceeded 5%. A statistical classification framework was developed to diagnose cytomegalovirus status using the catalog of TCR beta chain sequences. A later analysis assigned V and J genes by comparing TCR nucleotide sequences with IMGT/GENE-DB human TR gene sequences. In a later analysis, CDR3 sequences and most-parsimonious VDJ recombination scenarios were assigned using the TCRdist pipeline. In a later analysis, each TCR beta chain was defined by its CDR3 amino acid sequence together with its V-gene family, and reads without a unique V-gene family were excluded. A later analysis removed roughly 590 highly shared, low-generation-probability nucleotide sequences to deal with suspected cross-contamination and a sequencing artifact. In a later analysis, a clonal expansion index for each public chain was calculated from normalized within-repertoire ranks of inferred template counts. A later analysis computed generation probabilities with a VDJ recombination model fitted to out-of-frame rearrangements, and checked the results against IGoR. A later analysis scored TCR-TCR, TCR-HLA and TCR-CMV co-occurrence with hypergeometric tests, applying a repertoire-size bias correction to TCR pairs. To estimate false discovery rates, a later analysis permuted the HLA or CMV assignments 20 times. In a later analysis, co-occurring TCRs were grouped with DBSCAN, and TCRdist sequence similarity was added when clustering was performed within HLA-allele-positive subsets. Co-occurrence clustering excluded repertoires with fewer than 30,000 or more than 120,000 public chains, plus five with anomalous nucleotide sharing. TCRdb limited this immuneACCESS table to in-frame rearrangements with V and J called. A share of clones is missing; checked studies link under half to unresolved V genes, and the rest is unexplained. That table is the source of V, J and clone size, and D and trimming were worked out from the DNA. Within this sample are roughly 97,000 clones, with less than 85% of them counted one time only. The top ten hold approximately 5% of the sample.

The source of this sequence is a woman between 18 and 29 years old in good health and CMV-seropositive. Sequenced input: PBMCs. The sequence links TRBV5-6 to TRBJ1-6; the D gene is perhaps TRBD1, from 6 matching bases. The CDR3 amino acid sequence is: CASSWTESSYNSPLHF. At the DNA level, the sequence is TGTGCCAGCAGCTGGACAGAAAGCTCCTATAATTCACCCCTCCACTTT. Extended through the reference TRBV5-6 and TRBJ1-6 proteins, this CDR3 yields the full variable domain: DAGVTQSPTHLIKTRGQQVTLRCSPKSGHDTVSWYQQALGQGPQFIFQYYEEEERQRGNFPDRFSGHQFPNYSSELNVNALLLGDSALYLCASSWTESSYNSPLHFGNGTRLTVT.